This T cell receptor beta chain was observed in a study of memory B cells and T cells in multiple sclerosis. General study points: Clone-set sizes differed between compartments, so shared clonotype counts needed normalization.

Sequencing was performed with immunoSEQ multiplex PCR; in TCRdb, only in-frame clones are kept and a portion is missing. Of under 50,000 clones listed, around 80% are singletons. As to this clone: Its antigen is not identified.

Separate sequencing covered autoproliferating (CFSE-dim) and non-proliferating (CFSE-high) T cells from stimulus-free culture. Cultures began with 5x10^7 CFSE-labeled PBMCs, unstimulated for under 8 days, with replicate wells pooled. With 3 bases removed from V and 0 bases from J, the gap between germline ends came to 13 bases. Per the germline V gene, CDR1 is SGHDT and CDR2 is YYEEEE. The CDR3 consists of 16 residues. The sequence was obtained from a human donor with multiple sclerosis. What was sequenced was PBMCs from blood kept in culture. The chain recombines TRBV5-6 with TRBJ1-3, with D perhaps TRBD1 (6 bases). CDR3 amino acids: CASSSTMTGSGNTIYF. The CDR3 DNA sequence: TGTGCCAGCAGCTCAACGATGACAGGCTCTGGAAACACCATATATTTT. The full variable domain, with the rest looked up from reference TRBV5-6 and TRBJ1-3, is DAGVTQSPTHLIKTRGQQVTLRCSPKSGHDTVSWYQQALGQGPQFIFQYYEEEERQRGNFPDRFSGHQFPNYSSELNVNALLLGDSALYLCASSSTMTGSGNTIYFGEGSWLTVV.